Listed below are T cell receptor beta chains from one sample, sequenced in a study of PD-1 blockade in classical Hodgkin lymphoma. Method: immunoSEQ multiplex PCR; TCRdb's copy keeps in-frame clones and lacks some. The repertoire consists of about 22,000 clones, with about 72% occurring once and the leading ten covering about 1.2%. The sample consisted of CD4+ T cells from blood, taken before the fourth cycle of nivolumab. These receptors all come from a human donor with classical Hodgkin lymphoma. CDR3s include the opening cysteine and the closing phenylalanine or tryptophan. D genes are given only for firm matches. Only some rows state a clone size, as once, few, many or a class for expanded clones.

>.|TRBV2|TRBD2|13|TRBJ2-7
CAGGDVGSYEQYF
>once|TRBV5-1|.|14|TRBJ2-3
CASSLASSTDTQYF
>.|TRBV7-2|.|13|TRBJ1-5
CASSIDSNQPQHF
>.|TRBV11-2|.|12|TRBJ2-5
CASSFLGETQYF
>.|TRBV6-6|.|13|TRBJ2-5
CASSDGQGGTQYF
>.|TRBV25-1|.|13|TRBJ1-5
CASSVGVNQPQHF
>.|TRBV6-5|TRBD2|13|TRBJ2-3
CASRRGGTDTQYF
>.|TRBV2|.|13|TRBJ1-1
CASSQGENTEAFF
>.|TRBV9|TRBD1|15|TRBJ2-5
CASSGGTGNWETQYF
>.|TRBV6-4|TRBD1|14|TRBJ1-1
CASRDSDRGTEAFF
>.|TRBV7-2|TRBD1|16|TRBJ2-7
CASSLASGTGSDEQYF
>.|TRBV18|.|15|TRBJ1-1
CASSEFSGLNTEAFF
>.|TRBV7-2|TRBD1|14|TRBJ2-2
CASSWTGDSGELFF
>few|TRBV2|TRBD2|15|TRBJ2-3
CASTITSGGADTQYF
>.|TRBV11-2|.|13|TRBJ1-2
CASSLAQGYGYTF
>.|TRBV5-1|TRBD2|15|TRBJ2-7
CASSLSGGGVDEQYF
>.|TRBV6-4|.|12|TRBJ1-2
CASSDLGKGYTF
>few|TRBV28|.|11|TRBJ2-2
CASSFTGELFF
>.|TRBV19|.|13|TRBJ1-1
CASSGDTDTEAFF
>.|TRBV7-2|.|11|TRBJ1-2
CALSSGEGYTF
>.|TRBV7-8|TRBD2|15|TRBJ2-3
CASSLVAGGADTQYF
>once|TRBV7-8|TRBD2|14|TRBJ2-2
CASRGLAGSGELFF
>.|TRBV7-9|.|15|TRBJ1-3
CASSFRGAHEDTIYF
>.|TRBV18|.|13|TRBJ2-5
CASSVGDLETQYF
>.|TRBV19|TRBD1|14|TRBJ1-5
CASSMDRDHQPQHF
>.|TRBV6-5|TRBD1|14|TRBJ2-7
CASSLGQSSYEQYF
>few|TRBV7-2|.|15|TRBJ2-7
CASRTSTQGTYEQYF
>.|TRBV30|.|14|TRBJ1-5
CAWRDPGSNQPQHF
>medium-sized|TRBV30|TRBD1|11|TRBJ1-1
CACRDRSEAFF
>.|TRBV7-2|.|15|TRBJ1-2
CASSLVGGGFYGYTF
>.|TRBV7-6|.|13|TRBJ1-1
CASRRGMNTEAFF
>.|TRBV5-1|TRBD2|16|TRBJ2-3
CASSLVLAGGTDTQYF
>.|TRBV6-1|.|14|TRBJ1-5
CASSDRNSNQPQHF
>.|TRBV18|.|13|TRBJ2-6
CASSQDRANVLTF
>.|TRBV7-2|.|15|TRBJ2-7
CASSLIPGSSYEQYF
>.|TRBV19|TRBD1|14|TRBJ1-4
CASSIQGANEKLFF
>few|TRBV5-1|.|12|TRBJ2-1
CASSMTGNEQFF
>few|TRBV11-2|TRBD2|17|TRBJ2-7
CASSPAFRRGGSYEQYF
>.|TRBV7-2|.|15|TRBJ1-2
CASSTRGSVTNGYTF
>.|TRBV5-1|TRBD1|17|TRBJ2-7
CASSLETIPGQGGEQYF
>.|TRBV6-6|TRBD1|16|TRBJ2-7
CASSYTGTGASYEQYF